This T cell receptor beta chain appears in the sequencing data of a study of OX40 agonist ivuxolimab in advanced cancers. With regard to the full study: Ivuxolimab, which targeted the costimulatory receptor OX40 (CD134), was an agonistic, fully human IgG2 monoclonal antibody. The monotherapy dose-escalation portion (N ≈ 52 patients) of the phase I ivuxolimab trial is reported in the paper. In the dose-escalation cohort, 75% to 90% of patients were male, and the mean age was around 60 years with a range of roughly 23 to 79. Prior anti-PD-1, anti-PD-L1 or anti-CTLA-4 therapy was permitted, and checkpoint inhibitors had been received by roughly 40% of dose-escalation patients. Three dose-escalation patients achieved partial responses, one with hepatocellular carcinoma and two with cutaneous melanoma. Of the 50 to 55 patients in dose escalation, about 20 had hepatocellular carcinoma, some 15 had melanoma, 9 had renal cell carcinoma and 9 had head and neck cancer. Peripheral TCRbeta sequencing aimed to test whether ivuxolimab altered TCR sequence diversity and caused clonal T-cell expansion. Intravenous ivuxolimab was administered to patients every 2 weeks at six dose levels: 0.01, 0.1, 0.3, 1.5, 3 and 10 mg/kg.

For sequencing of the TCRbeta CDR3 region, genomic DNA was extracted from the sorted cells. The immunoSEQ Assay was used for sequencing of TCRbeta CDR3 regions. This immuneACCESS table, as held by TCRdb, lists in-frame sequences with V and J called but not all clones. Of the missing ones, under half trace to an unresolved V gene in checked studies; the others have no known cause. Across this sample there are roughly 110,000 clones, with 80% to 95% seen only once. In total, the top ten clones hold roughly 1.3% of the sample. Spanning cysteine to phenylalanine, the CDR3 consists of 15 amino acids. Left in the record is the CDR3 DNA by itself, 45 bases read in frame from the first base. V and J are truncated by 4 bases and 3 bases respectively, leaving an intervening sequence of 17 bases. The germline V gene (reference sequence) yields SGHNT for CDR1 and YYREEE for CDR2. For this clone: There is no known antigen for this receptor. Base-call qualities are not available, and no considerably larger clone is one nucleotide away.

Here is what the overall study found, with its caveats: On average, CD8+ T cells showed more expanded clones than CD4+ T cells after ivuxolimab. Low levels of normalized T-cell clonal expansion were also seen in some patients who did not respond. The antigen specificity of the clonally expanded peripheral T cells was not determined. In the 0.1-3.0 mg/kg groups, partial responders had among the lowest normalized peripheral clonal expansion, particularly in CD8+ T cells. At doses of 0.1 to 3.0 mg/kg, clonal expansion of both CD4+ and CD8+ T cells in blood was seen between baseline and week 6.

Patients with a history of autoimmune disease or receiving systemic immunosuppression were excluded from the trial. In every dose cohort, peripheral blood was drawn for TCR sequencing at baseline, cycle 4 day 1, and cycle 7 day 1. The samples were drawn from a first-in-human, open-label, multicenter phase I dose-escalation trial of ivuxolimab. Adults with locally advanced or metastatic melanoma, renal cell, hepatocellular, or head and neck squamous cell carcinoma were enrolled in the trial. Before TCR sequencing, CD4+ T cells and CD8+ T cells were sorted from peripheral blood as separate populations.

Sequenced material: CD4+ or CD8+ T cells sorted from blood, taken in a trial of the OX40 agonist ivuxolimab. This sequence uses TRBV5-4 and TRBJ2-7; the D gene could be TRBD1 or TRBD2, each one agreeing over 6 bases. The origin of this receptor is an adult with an advanced solid tumor such as melanoma, head and neck, liver or kidney cancer. The CDR3 has the sequence CASSPLGGGIYEQYF. The DNA is TGTGCCAGCAGCCCCTTAGGAGGGGGAATCTACGAGCAGTACTTC. This CDR3, with the reference TRBV5-4 and TRBJ2-7 proteins standing in past its ends, gives the full variable domain ETGVTQSPTHLIKTRGQQVTLRCSSQSGHNTVSWYQQALGQGPQFIFQYYREEENGRGNFPPRFSGLQFPNYSSELNVNALELDDSALYLCASSPLGGGIYEQYFGPGTRLTVT.